One and the same sample provided the 8 T cell receptor beta chains below, sequenced in a study of OX40 agonist ivuxolimab in advanced cancers. Some clones are missing from TCRdb's copy, which holds only in-frame ones; the method was immunoSEQ multiplex PCR. Among 80,000 to 100,000 clones listed, around 88% were seen once. The sample in question was CD4+ or CD8+ T cells sorted from blood, obtained in a trial of the OX40 agonist ivuxolimab. These receptor sequences come from an adult with an advanced solid tumor such as melanoma, head and neck, liver or kidney cancer.

This chain joins TRBV6-1 and TRBJ2-1; D may be TRBD2 (7 bases). V lost 2 bases and J lost 8, with 19 bases in between. This CDR3 spans 16 amino acids. Germline values: CDR1 MNHNS, CDR2 SASEGT. The CDR3, as DNA: TGTGCCAGCAGTGAACATGGGTGGGGGGGCGAGGATGAGCAGTTCTTC. Its protein product is CASSEHGWGGEDEQFF.

This chain connects TRBV9 to TRBJ2-5; no clear D. The CDR3 contains 12 residues. V lost 3 bases and J lost 2, with 5 bases in between. Per the germline V gene, CDR1 is SGDLS and CDR2 is YYNGEE. The CDR3 here is CASSGIQETQYF. The CDR3 DNA follows: TGTGCCAGCAGCGGGATACAAGAGACCCAGTACTTC.

This clone came up once. The genes are TRBV19 and TRBJ1-2, with 8 bases identical to TRBD1. Per germline, CDR1 LNHDA and CDR2 SQIVND (reference sequence). The trim removed 6 bases at V and 4 bases at J, leaving 10 bases unmatched. The CDR3 runs to 15 residues. The CDR3 loop is CASSRFSRGLYGYTF. As DNA, the CDR3 is TGTGCCAGTAGCCGATTTTCCAGGGGGCTCTATGGCTACACCTTC.

The J gene is TRBJ2-2, the V gene TRBV5-1; no clear D. The CDR3 has 15 residues. The ends were cut back, 3 bases at V and 10 bases at J, with 19 bases in the middle. Germline V CDR1 and CDR2: SGHRS, YFSETQ. This CDR3 is CASSWTIARREELFF. The CDR3 nucleotides read TGCGCCAGCAGCTGGACCATAGCCCGACGCGAGGAGCTGTTTTTT.

The rearrangement links TRBV2 to TRBJ1-5; 7 nucleotides match TRBD1. Trimming took 1 base from V and 3 from J; bases not matched to a gene: 6. Germline V gene data show CDR1 as SNHLY and CDR2 as FYNNEI. The length of the CDR3 is 16 residues. CDR3: CASSEGQGVNNQPQHF. DNA for the CDR3: TGTGCCAGCAGTGAAGGACAGGGAGTGAACAATCAGCCCCAGCATTTT.

For this clone: A junction end diverges from the germline sequence, so it may reflect a read error. V gene TRBV6-1 combines with J gene TRBJ2-5, with unresolved D. CDR3 size: 13 residues. CDR1 MNHNS and CDR2 SASEGT come from the germline V gene. Written as DNA, the CDR3 is TGTGCCAGAAGTGAATCCTGGGGAGAGACCCAGTACTTC. Translated, it gives CARSESWGETQYF.

The chain recombines TRBV5-1 with TRBJ2-3; 11 positions match TRBD2. Germline V gene data show CDR1 as SGHRS and CDR2 as YFSETQ. CDR3 length: 15 amino acids. V shed 3 bases and J 4 bases; nucleotides not matched to a gene: 4. The CDR3 coding sequence is TGCGCCAGCAGCTCTACTAGCGGGGGCCCAGATACGCAGTATTTT. Translation: CASSSTSGGPDTQYF.

The chain has TRBV27 and TRBJ2-7, with 9 bases that match TRBD1. Germline V gene lookup returns CDR1 MNHEY and CDR2 SMNVEV (reference sequence). This CDR3 contains 16 residues. After removal of 8 bases from V and 2 bases from J, the junction contained 13 bases not matched to a gene. For the CDR3, the DNA is TGTGCCAGCTGGTCAAACCCGGGACAGGGAGCCTACGAGCAGTACTTC. Its translation is CASWSNPGQGAYEQYF.